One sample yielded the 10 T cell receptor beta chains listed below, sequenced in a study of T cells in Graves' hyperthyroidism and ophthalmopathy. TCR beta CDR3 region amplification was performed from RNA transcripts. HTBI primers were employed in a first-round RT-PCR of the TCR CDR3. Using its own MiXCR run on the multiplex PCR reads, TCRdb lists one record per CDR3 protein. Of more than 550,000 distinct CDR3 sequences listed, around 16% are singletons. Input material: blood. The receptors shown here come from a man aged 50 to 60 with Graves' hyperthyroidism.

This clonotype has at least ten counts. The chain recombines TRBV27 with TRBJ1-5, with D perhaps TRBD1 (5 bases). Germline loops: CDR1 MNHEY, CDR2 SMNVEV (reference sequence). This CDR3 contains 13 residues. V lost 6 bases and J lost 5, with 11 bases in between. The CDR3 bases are TGTGCCAGCAGCTCCGACAGTTATCAGCCCCAGCATTTT. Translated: CASSSDSYQPQHF.

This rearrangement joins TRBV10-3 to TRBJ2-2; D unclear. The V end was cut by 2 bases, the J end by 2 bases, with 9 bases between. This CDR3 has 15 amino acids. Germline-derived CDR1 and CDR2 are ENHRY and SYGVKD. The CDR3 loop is CAISEKQVNTGELFF. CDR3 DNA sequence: TGTGCCATCAGTGAGAAGCAGGTTAACACCGGGGAGCTGTTTTTT.

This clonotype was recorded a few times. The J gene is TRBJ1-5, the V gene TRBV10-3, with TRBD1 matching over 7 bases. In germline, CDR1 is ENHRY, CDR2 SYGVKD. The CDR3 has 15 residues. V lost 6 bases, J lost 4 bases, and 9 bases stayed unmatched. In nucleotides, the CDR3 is TGTGCCATCAGCGCTATGGACAGGCCGAATCAGCCCCAGCATTTT. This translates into CAISAMDRPNQPQHF.

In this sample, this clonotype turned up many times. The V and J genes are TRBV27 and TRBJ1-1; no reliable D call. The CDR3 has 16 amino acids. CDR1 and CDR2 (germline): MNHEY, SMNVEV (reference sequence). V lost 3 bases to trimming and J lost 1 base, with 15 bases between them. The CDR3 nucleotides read TGTGCCAGCAGTTTGATGGCAGGCCGGGGGAACACTGAAGCTTTCTTT. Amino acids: CASSLMAGRGNTEAFF.

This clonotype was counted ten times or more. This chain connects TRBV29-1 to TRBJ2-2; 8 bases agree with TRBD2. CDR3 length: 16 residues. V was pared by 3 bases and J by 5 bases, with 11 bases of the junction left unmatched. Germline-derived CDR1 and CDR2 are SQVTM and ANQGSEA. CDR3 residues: CSVEGLGLGRTGELFF. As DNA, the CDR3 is TGCAGCGTTGAGGGTTTGGGACTAGGACGGACCGGGGAGCTGTTTTTT.

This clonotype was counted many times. The CDR3 sequence is CASGSDSNYGYTF. The CDR3 DNA reads TGTGCTAGTGGTTCGGACAGTAACTATGGCTACACCTTC. V gene TRBV12-5 combines with J gene TRBJ1-2; TRBD1 is a possible D gene (6 bases). V shed 4 bases and J shed 1 base, with 7 bases lying between them. The CDR3 contains 13 residues. Germline V lookup: CDR1 LGHNT, CDR2 FRNRAP. Filled out from reference TRBV12-5 and TRBJ1-2, the complete variable domain reads DARVTQTPRHKVTEMGQEVTMRCQPILGHNTVFWYRQTMMQGLELLAYFRNRAPLDDSGMPKDRFSAEMPDATLATLKIQPSEPRDSAVYFCASGSDSNYGYTFGSGTRLTVV.

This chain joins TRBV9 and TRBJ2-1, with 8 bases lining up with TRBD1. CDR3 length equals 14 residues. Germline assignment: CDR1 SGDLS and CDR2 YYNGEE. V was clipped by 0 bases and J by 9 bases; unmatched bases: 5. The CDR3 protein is CASSVDQGAREQFF. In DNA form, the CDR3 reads TGTGCCAGCAGCGTAGACCAGGGGGCGCGTGAGCAGTTCTTC.

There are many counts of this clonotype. For the CDR3, the DNA is TGTGCCAGCACTCCGGGACAGGGGCTTGTGGCGAATCAGCCCCAGCATTTT. It translates to CASTPGQGLVANQPQHF. The V and J genes are TRBV2 and TRBJ1-5; 10 nucleotides agree with TRBD1. This CDR3 has 17 residues. Per germline, CDR1 SNHLY and CDR2 FYNNEI. With V trimmed by 7 bases and J by 4 bases, 13 bases remained unmatched.

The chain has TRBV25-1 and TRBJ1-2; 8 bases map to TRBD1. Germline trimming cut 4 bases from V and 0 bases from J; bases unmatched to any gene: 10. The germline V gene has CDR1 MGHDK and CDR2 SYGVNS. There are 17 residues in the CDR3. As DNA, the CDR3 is TGTGCCAGCAGTGGGGGGCAGGGGGCCCGCGCTAACTATGGCTACACCTTC. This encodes CASSGGQGARANYGYTF.

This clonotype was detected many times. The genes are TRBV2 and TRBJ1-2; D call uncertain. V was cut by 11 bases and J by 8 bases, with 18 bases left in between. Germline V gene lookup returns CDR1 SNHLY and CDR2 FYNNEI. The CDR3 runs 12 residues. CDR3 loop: CAWETPTRGYTF. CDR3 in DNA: TGTGCCTGGGAGACTCCAACGAGGGGCTACACCTTC.